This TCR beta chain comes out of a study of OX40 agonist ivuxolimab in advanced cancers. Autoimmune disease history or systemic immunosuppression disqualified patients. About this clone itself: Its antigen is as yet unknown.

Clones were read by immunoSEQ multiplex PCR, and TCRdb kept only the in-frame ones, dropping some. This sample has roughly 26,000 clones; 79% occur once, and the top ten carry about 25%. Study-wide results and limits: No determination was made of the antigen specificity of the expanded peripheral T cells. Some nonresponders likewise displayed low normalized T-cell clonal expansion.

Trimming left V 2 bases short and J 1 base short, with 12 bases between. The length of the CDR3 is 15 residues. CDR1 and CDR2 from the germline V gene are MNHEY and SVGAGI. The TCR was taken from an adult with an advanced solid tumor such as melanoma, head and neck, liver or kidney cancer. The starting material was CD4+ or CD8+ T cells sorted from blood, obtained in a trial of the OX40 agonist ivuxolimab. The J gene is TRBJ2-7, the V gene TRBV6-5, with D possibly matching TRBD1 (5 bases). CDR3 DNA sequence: TGTGCCAGCAGTTACGGGGCAGGGCTGTCCTACGAGCAGTACTTC. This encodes CASSYGAGLSYEQYF.